Listed here are 21 T cell receptor beta chains from one sample, sequenced in a study of patients and donors after allogeneic stem cell transplantation. TCRdb used MiXCR to reprocess the RT-PCR reads, holding one entry per CDR3 protein. Of roughly 940,000 distinct CDR3 sequences in the sample, over 15% were seen once. Specimen: blood, either unsorted or a sorted T cell fraction (not recorded which). These TCRs come from a human donor who was either an allogeneic HSCT recipient or a stem cell or donor lymphocyte infusion donor (not recorded which). It is not recorded whose cells these are; they may come from a transplant donor.

The gene calls are TRBV9 and TRBJ2-7; TRBD1 or TRBD2 may be the D gene (5 bases each). Germline V gene data show CDR1 as SGDLS and CDR2 as YYNGEE. CDR3 length: 15 residues. V gave up 4 bases and J gave up 0 bases, with 14 bases separating them. This CDR3 reads CASSLSYGGSYEQYF. CDR3 bases: TGTGCCAGCAGCCTCTCCTATGGGGGCTCCTACGAGCAGTACTTC.

The gene calls are TRBV11-1 and TRBJ2-1; D gene unclear. Deletions cut 4 bases from V and 7 bases from J, with 11 bases between. This CDR3 contains 13 residues. Germline V gives CDR1 SGHAT, CDR2 FQDESV (reference sequence). CDR3: CASSYPVGNEQFF. CDR3 in DNA: TGTGCCAGCAGCTACCCTGTCGGGAATGAGCAGTTCTTC.

The chain couples TRBV29-1 to TRBJ1-2; perhaps TRBD1 as D (5 bases). The germline gives CDR1 SQVTM, CDR2 ANQGSEA. This CDR3 has 12 amino acids. The germline V and J ends were trimmed by 4 bases and 6 bases, with 12 bases remaining between them. The CDR3 DNA reads TGCAGCGTTGTATCAGGGATCAATGGCTACACCTTC. Translated: CSVVSGINGYTF.

The J gene is TRBJ1-4, the V gene TRBV13; 7 nucleotides align to TRBD1. This CDR3 has 15 residues. V lost 5 bases and J lost 5; bases outside the gene matches: 8. Per the germline V gene, CDR1 is PRHDT and CDR2 is FYEKMQ (reference sequence). In nucleotides, the CDR3 is TGTGCCAGCAGCCCTGGACAGGTGGCGAATGAAAAACTGTTTTTT. Its protein is CASSPGQVANEKLFF.

The rearrangement joins TRBV6-1 to TRBJ1-1; TRBD1 matches 7 bases. The CDR3 runs 12 residues. Germline V lookup: CDR1 MNHNS, CDR2 SASEGT. Trimming at V came to 7 bases and at J to 9 bases, leaving 8 bases not matched to a gene. The CDR3 DNA follows: TGTGCCAGCATCGAGAAGGGGGCCCAAGCTTTCTTT. Its protein is CASIEKGAQAFF.

Only a few counts were recorded for this clonotype. This chain joins TRBV4-3 and TRBJ1-1; D is ambiguous. Per germline, CDR1 LGHNA and CDR2 YSLEER. This CDR3 has 19 residues. V was pared by 2 bases and J by 2 bases, with 24 bases between. The chain's CDR3 is CASSQIFTAALHLNTEAFF. The DNA of the CDR3 is TGCGCCAGCAGCCAAATCTTTACTGCAGCCCTACATCTTAACACTGAAGCTTTCTTT.

This clonotype was observed a handful of times. The chain couples TRBV12-3 or TRBV12-4 to TRBJ1-2; D gene uncertain. The CDR3 is made up of 14 amino acids. Deletions cut 3 bases from V and 0 bases from J, with 8 bases between. The CDR3 reads CASSFGRTNYGYTF. The CDR3 DNA is TGTGCCAGCAGTTTCGGAAGAACTAACTATGGCTACACCTTC.

The rearrangement joins TRBV5-1 to TRBJ2-2; D call uncertain. Between the trimmed V and J ends, which lost 4 bases and 4 bases, there was a span of 17 bases. CDR3 length: 16 amino acids. Germline V gives CDR1 SGHRS, CDR2 YFSETQ. In nucleotides, the CDR3 is TGCGCCAGCAGCAGAGGCCCTAGGGCGAGCACCGGGGAGCTGTTTTTT. This encodes CASSRGPRASTGELFF.

This clonotype has a count of ten or more. The DNA for the CDR3 is TGTGCCAGCAGCAACAGGGGGCCCCAGCATTTT. Amino acid sequence: CASSNRGPQHF. The chain recombines TRBV12-3 or TRBV12-4 with TRBJ1-5, with TRBD1 matching 7 bases. This CDR3 is built from 11 residues. Trimming at V came to 6 bases and at J to 9 bases, leaving 2 bases not matched to a gene.

V and J are TRBV4-2 and TRBJ2-7; no clear D gene. Germline loops: CDR1 LGHNA, CDR2 YNFKEQ. This CDR3 is 13 amino acids long. The V end lost 5 bases, the J end lost 3 bases, and 11 bases lay between the germline ends. DNA for the CDR3: TGTGCCAGCAGCTCCACGGTTGGCTACGAGCAGTACTTC. It specifies CASSSTVGYEQYF.

This clonotype appeared a few times. The chain employs TRBV6-1 and TRBJ2-1; D perhaps matches TRBD2 (6 bases). This CDR3 comprises 15 residues. Trimming shortened V by 5 bases and J by 7 bases, and 18 bases separated the two germline ends. Germline assignment: CDR1 MNHNS and CDR2 SASEGT. Written as DNA, the CDR3 is TGTGCCAGCAGTCCCGACGGGGATGGAGGGAATGAGCAGTTCTTC. It codes for CASSPDGDGGNEQFF.

This clonotype was detected only a few times. The chain employs TRBV11-2 and TRBJ1-1, with 7 bases that match TRBD1. After removal of 1 base from V and 6 bases from J, the junction contained 5 bases not matched to a gene. Germline V gene lookup returns CDR1 SGHAT and CDR2 FQNNGV. CDR3 length equals 14 residues. This CDR3 reads CASSLGTTGSEAFF. CDR3 nucleotide sequence: TGTGCCAGCAGCTTAGGTACGACAGGGTCTGAAGCTTTCTTT.

This clonotype occurred a few times. The J gene is TRBJ2-1, the V gene TRBV6-1, with 8 bases fitting TRBD2. The V gene's germline CDR1 is MNHNS and CDR2 SASEGT. The CDR3 length is 15 residues. The trim removed 6 bases at V and 3 bases at J, leaving 7 bases unmatched. The CDR3 DNA follows: TGTGCCAGCAGATGGGCCAGCGGGGGCTACAATGAGCAGTTCTTC. It specifies CASRWASGGYNEQFF.

This clonotype was counted a few times. The chain uses TRBV7-3 and TRBJ2-2, with TRBD2 as a possible D gene (6 bases). Deletions cut 5 bases from V and 5 bases from J, with 21 bases between. In germline, CDR1 is SGHTA, CDR2 FQGTGA. The CDR3 runs to 17 residues. CDR3 DNA: TGTGCCAGCAGCCCAACTAAACCGGGAGTAAGGACCGGGGAGCTGTTTTTT. Translation: CASSPTKPGVRTGELFF.

V is TRBV4-3 and J is TRBJ1-2; D is possibly TRBD1 (5 bases). V lost 0 bases and J lost 4, with 12 bases in between. CDR1 is LGHNA and CDR2 is YSLEER in the germline V gene. The CDR3 has 15 amino acids. The CDR3 reads CASSQDLHRSYGYTF. The CDR3 nucleotides are TGCGCCAGCAGCCAAGATCTGCACAGGAGCTATGGCTACACCTTC.

This clonotype showed up just once. The junction does not match germline at one end; this may be a read error. This chain connects TRBV18 to TRBJ2-1, with TRBD2 matching 9 bases. The CDR3 runs to 15 residues. Germline lookup yields CDR1 KGHSH and CDR2 LQKENI. The CDR3 DNA reads TGTTCCAGCTCACCCGGACTAGCGAAGATCAATGAGCAGTTCTTC. This gives the protein CSSSPGLAKINEQFF.

V is TRBV4-2 and J is TRBJ2-2, with D possibly TRBD1 on 5 matching bases. There are 14 residues in the CDR3. CDR1 and CDR2 (germline): LGHNA, YNFKEQ. The V gene lost 4 bases and the J gene lost 7 bases, with 13 bases spanning the gap. CDR3 nucleotide sequence: TGTGCCAGCAGCCCCGGGCAGGGCTACGGGGAGCTGTTTTTT. It is translated as CASSPGQGYGELFF.

This sequence joins TRBV20-1 and TRBJ2-2, with 10 bases matching TRBD2. V gave up 5 bases and J gave up 2 bases; unmatched junction bases: 8. Germline CDR1 reads DFQATT; CDR2 reads SNEGSKA (reference sequence). CDR3 length equals 16 residues. CDR3 region: CSASSGGALNTGELFF. The CDR3 region has the DNA TGCAGTGCTTCGAGCGGGGGGGCCCTAAACACCGGGGAGCTGTTTTTT.

J is TRBJ2-7 and V is TRBV21-1; the table's TRBD1 call for D was not verified on the DNA. TRBV21-1 is a pseudogene. CDR3 size: 14 residues. CDR3 bases: TGTGCCCCAGGAGGGGACAGGGTTTCCTACGAGCAGTACTTC. It specifies CAPGGDRVSYEQYF.

The chain is built from TRBV7-2 and TRBJ2-7; either TRBD1 or TRBD2 may fit D (5 bases each). Trimming stripped 4 bases from V and 4 bases from J, with 17 bases between. This CDR3 has 15 amino acids. Germline lookup yields CDR1 SGHTA and CDR2 FQGNSA. CDR3 DNA sequence: TGTGCCAGCAGCTGGTCCGGGGCCAGCTTATACGAGCAGTACTTC. It codes for CASSWSGASLYEQYF.

This clonotype appeared a few times. The V gene is TRBV4-1, the J gene TRBJ2-7, with a weak D call TRBD1 (6 bases). The V gene lost 1 base and the J gene lost 0 bases, with 16 bases spanning the gap. The CDR3 sequence is 17 residues long. CDR1 is MGHRA and CDR2 is YSYEKL in the germline V gene. Here the CDR3 reads CASSQVSPQGYSYEQYF. Written as DNA, the CDR3 is TGCGCCAGCAGCCAAGTCTCACCACAGGGATACTCCTACGAGCAGTACTTC.